This is a list of T cell receptor beta chains from one sample in a study of blood T cells in healthy people across ages. TCRdb re-called the 5' RACE reads with MiXCR, one entry per CDR3 protein. The sample has some 320,000 distinct CDR3 sequences; roughly 27% are singletons. The sequencing sample was made of blood. All receptors derive from a woman aged 70 to 79 in good health. CDR3s include the opening cysteine and the closing phenylalanine or tryptophan. The D gene is left open where the match is weak. Size is stated for part of the rows, as once, few or many counts, or as a class when the clone is expanded.

cdr3_nt	cdr3_aa	clone_size	d_call	v_call	j_call
TGCAGTGCTATCACTAGCTTCTACAGTGGGAACGAGCAGTACTTC	CSAITSFYSGNEQYF	-	-	TRBV20-1	TRBJ2-7
TGTGCCACATCCATAGCGGGATTTAGCACAGATACGCAGTATTTT	CATSIAGFSTDTQYF	many	TRBD2	TRBV7-2	TRBJ2-3
TGCAGCGTTGAACTGGGACAGCCTACAGATACGCAGTATTTT	CSVELGQPTDTQYF	few	TRBD1	TRBV29-1	TRBJ2-3
TGCGCCAGCAGCTCCTCCGGGACAGGGGGCTCCTACAATGAGCAGTTCTTC	CASSSSGTGGSYNEQFF	-	TRBD1	TRBV5-1	TRBJ2-1
TGTGCCAGCAGTTTGGAGCACCGGGGTGGCTACACCTTC	CASSLEHRGGYTF	-	-	TRBV12-3/TRBV12-4	TRBJ1-2
TGTGCCAACCCGGGGACAGGGGGTAATGAAAAACTGTTTTTT	CANPGTGGNEKLFF	few	TRBD1	TRBV6-4	TRBJ1-4
TGCAGCGTGGGGACAGGGGGAGTTTCGGAGACCCAGTACTTC	CSVGTGGVSETQYF	-	TRBD1	TRBV29-1	TRBJ2-5
TGTGCCAGCAGCTTAATTCCAATTCCGGCTGGAAACACCATATATTTT	CASSLIPIPAGNTIYF	-	-	TRBV7-2	TRBJ1-3
TGTGCCAGCAGTCGACTAGCGGGAGGGGTATACCAAGAGACCCAGTACTTC	CASSRLAGGVYQETQYF	-	TRBD2	TRBV12-3/TRBV12-4	TRBJ2-5
TGTGCCACCCACATCGGGACTAGCGGTTACGAGCAGTACTTC	CATHIGTSGYEQYF	few	TRBD2	TRBV10-3	TRBJ2-7
TGTGCCAGCTCACCCGATACCGGGACTAGCAGGTACAATGAGCAGTTCTTC	CASSPDTGTSRYNEQFF	-	TRBD2	TRBV18	TRBJ2-1
TGCGCCAGCAGCCTTGGGAACAATTCACCCCTCCACTTT	CASSLGNNSPLHF	-	-	TRBV5-1	TRBJ1-6
TGCAGTGCCACAACCTCCCCAGGGTCCTACGAGCAGTACTTC	CSATTSPGSYEQYF	-	-	TRBV20-1	TRBJ2-7
TGCAGTGCTAGACAAACAGGGGTCCAAGAGACCCAGTACTTC	CSARQTGVQETQYF	-	TRBD1	TRBV20-1	TRBJ2-5
TGCAGTGCTAGCCGCGGGACTAGCGGAGCCTACGAGCAGTACTTC	CSASRGTSGAYEQYF	-	TRBD2	TRBV20-1	TRBJ2-7
TGTGCCAGCAGCTTAGCGTGGGCAGATTTAGTTCATGAGCAGTTCTTC	CASSLAWADLVHEQFF	-	-	TRBV7-9	TRBJ2-1
TGTGCCAGCAGCCGGGAAGCGGCTGGCATCGGCTACACCTTC	CASSREAAGIGYTF	-	-	TRBV14	TRBJ1-2
TGCAGCGTTGGGCACACCGGGGAGCTGTTTTTT	CSVGHTGELFF	many	-	TRBV29-1	TRBJ2-2
TGCAGCGTTTACCAGGACCTTAGGAATGAGCAGTTCTTC	CSVYQDLRNEQFF	-	-	TRBV29-1	TRBJ2-1
TGCAGCGTTGAAGAGAGCAAATCAGAGACCCAGTACTTC	CSVEESKSETQYF	once	-	TRBV29-1	TRBJ2-5
TGTGCCACCAGCGAGGGGGGAGAGACCCAGTACTTC	CATSEGGETQYF	few	-	TRBV15	TRBJ2-5
TGTGCCAGTTCGCCCCGATCCTCCCCCGGGGAGCTGTTTTTT	CASSPRSSPGELFF	-	-	TRBV18	TRBJ2-2
TGTGCCAGCAGCTTAGAGGCGGAAGATACGCAGTATTTT	CASSLEAEDTQYF	medium-sized	-	TRBV7-2	TRBJ2-3
TGTGCCAGCAGCTTAGTTCCCGGACAGGGGGCGAAAGAGGCCCAGTACTTC	CASSLVPGQGAKEAQYF	-	TRBD1	TRBV7-8	TRBJ2-5
TGCAGTGCTAGGAATGCGGCCGGCTACAATGAGCAGTTCTTC	CSARNAAGYNEQFF	few	-	TRBV20-1	TRBJ2-1
TGTGCCAGCAGATTCGGGAGTAGGGTTACGCAGTATTTT	CASRFGSRVTQYF	-	-	TRBV28	TRBJ2-3
TGTGCCAGCAGCTTAGTCCCCGGGTATGAAAAACTGTTTTTT	CASSLVPGYEKLFF	-	-	TRBV7-9	TRBJ1-4
TGTGCCAGCAGTACGGGACAGGGGAACAATCAGCCCCAGCATTTT	CASSTGQGNNQPQHF	-	TRBD1	TRBV6-2/TRBV6-3	TRBJ1-5
TGTGCCAGCAGCTTCGACACAGGGATAGGAGAAAAACTGTTTTTT	CASSFDTGIGEKLFF	-	-	TRBV7-2	TRBJ1-4
TGCAGTGCTAGATTCGGGACTAGCGTGAGGGGTCAAGAGACCCGGTACTTC	CSARFGTSVRGQETRYF	-	TRBD2	TRBV20-1	TRBJ2-5
TGTGCCAGCAGCTTCGCCAGGGGGACCGGGTCGGCCCAGTACTTC	CASSFARGTGSAQYF	-	TRBD1	TRBV7-2	TRBJ2-5
TGTGCCAGCAGTCCGGGACTAGCTTTTTACGAGCAGTACTTC	CASSPGLAFYEQYF	few	TRBD2	TRBV11-2	TRBJ2-7
TGTGCCAGCAGTTCCGGGGGTCAGCCCCAGCATTTT	CASSSGGQPQHF	-	-	TRBV27	TRBJ1-5